This T cell receptor beta chain came from a study of long-term antiretroviral therapy in people with HIV. None of the participants with HIV were treated outside the United States. Researchers ran immunoSEQ v3.0 at survey level. The method was immunoSEQ multiplex PCR; TCRdb's version includes in-frame clones alone and lacks a portion of them. Here the sample spans fewer than 20,000 clones, approximately 81% being singletons. There are 14 residues in the CDR3. Germline V gene data show CDR1 as MNHNS and CDR2 as SASEGT. V was shortened by 6 bases and J by 0 bases, with 12 bases between the two germline ends.

The source of this sequence is a woman aged 45-65 years with HIV. This chain links TRBV6-1 with TRBJ2-7, with D maybe TRBD1 (5 bases). The sequencing used unsorted PBMCs, collected 0.3 years after starting antiretroviral therapy. CDR3: CASSRQFSSYEQYF. The CDR3 DNA follows: TGTGCCAGCAGCCGACAGTTTAGCTCCTACGAGCAGTACTTC.